The rows below give T cell receptor beta chains drawn from one sample of a study of beta chain features in type 1 diabetes. Only in-frame clones appear in the TCRdb table, and some are missing; sequencing was by immunoSEQ multiplex PCR. The sample gives roughly 370,000 clones, more than 11% of which show up once; about 0.04% is in the top ten. Input material: naive CD4+ T cells from blood. Receptors originate from a man aged 25 to 45 in good health. Both conserved end residues are part of each CDR3. D genes are given only for firm matches. Size tells how often a clone was seen (once, few, many) or the class of an expanded clone, and some rows leave it out.

V,D,size,J,DNA,CDR3
TRBV10-3,-,few,TRBJ1-2,TGTGCCATCAGACGGGACAATCGGTACACCTTC,CAIRRDNRYTF
TRBV5-4,TRBD1,-,TRBJ1-1,TGTGCCAGCAGCATAACAGGGGGCCCGAACACTGAAGCTTTCTTT,CASSITGGPNTEAFF
TRBV7-9,-,-,TRBJ2-5,TGTGCCAGCAGCTTAGCGGGAGCGAAGACCCAGTACTTC,CASSLAGAKTQYF
TRBV7-2,TRBD2,-,TRBJ2-3,TGTGCCAGCACCGCTAGCGGGAGTGTGGATACGCAGTATTTT,CASTASGSVDTQYF
TRBV14,-,-,TRBJ1-4,TGTGCCAGCAGCGAGCTCCTATTGACTAATGAAAAACTGTTTTTT,CASSELLLTNEKLFF
TRBV11-1,-,few,TRBJ2-5,TGTGCCAGCAGCTTAGGACCGCCACAAGAGACCCAGTACTTC,CASSLGPPQETQYF
TRBV11-2,-,few,TRBJ1-3,TGTGCCAGCAGGGCTGTCACAGGTGACTCTGGAAACACCATATATTTT,CASRAVTGDSGNTIYF
TRBV19,-,-,TRBJ2-5,TGTGCCAGTAGCCTTACTAGTTGGGAGACCCAGTACTTC,CASSLTSWETQYF
TRBV19,TRBD1,few,TRBJ1-2,TGTGCCAGTAGCACCCAGGGGGGGCGTGCGAGCTACACCTTC,CASSTQGGRASYTF
TRBV2,-,-,TRBJ1-1,TGTGCCAGCAGTTCAGTTGTTGCCTACACTGAAGCTTTCTTT,CASSSVVAYTEAFF
TRBV19,-,-,TRBJ2-5,TGTGCCAGTAGTAGGGACGTACTCCAAGAGACCCAGTACTTC,CASSRDVLQETQYF
TRBV11-3,-,-,TRBJ1-1,TGTGCCAGCAGCTTTAAGGGGGTTGGTACGGCTTTCTTT,CASSFKGVGTAFF
TRBV7-8,-,-,TRBJ2-3,TGTGCCAGCAGCCCTGGAGGAGATACGCAGTATTTT,CASSPGGDTQYF
TRBV30,-,few,TRBJ1-3,TGTGCCTGGTTCCAGGGATCTGGAAACACCATATATTTT,CAWFQGSGNTIYF
TRBV29-1,-,few,TRBJ1-5,TGCAGCGTTGTGGAGGGCTTCAATCAGCCCCAGCATTTT,CSVVEGFNQPQHF
TRBV29-1,-,few,TRBJ2-4,TGCAGCGTTGACCTGGGATCAAACATTCAGTACTTC,CSVDLGSNIQYF
TRBV7-9,TRBD2,-,TRBJ2-1,TGTGCCAGCAGCTCAGGTAGCGGGGTGTCCTACAATGAGCAGTTCTTC,CASSSGSGVSYNEQFF
TRBV9,TRBD2,-,TRBJ2-5,TGTGCCAGCAGCCGGGGGGAAGAGACCCAGTACTTC,CASSRGEETQYF
TRBV11-2,-,-,TRBJ1-3,TGTGCCAGCAGCTTAGTTAAGCGGCTTCGGCCTGGAAACACCATATATTTT,CASSLVKRLRPGNTIYF
TRBV7-9,-,few,TRBJ1-4,TGTGCCAGCAGCTTTGGGGCAACTAATGAAAAACTGTTTTTT,CASSFGATNEKLFF
TRBV7-2,-,few,TRBJ1-1,TGTGCCAGCAGGAAAATCGGACAGAGGGCTTTCTTT,CASRKIGQRAFF
TRBV4-3,-,few,TRBJ1-5,TGCGCCAGCAGCCAAGAAATGGGGCACAATCAGCCCCAGCATTTT,CASSQEMGHNQPQHF
TRBV4-1,TRBD1,-,TRBJ2-7,TGCGCCAGCAGCCAGTGGGCGAGGACAGGCACCTACGAGCAGTACTTC,CASSQWARTGTYEQYF
TRBV9,TRBD1,few,TRBJ2-2,TGTGCCAGCAGCATCCGGACAGGGAACACCGGGGAGCTGTTTTTT,CASSIRTGNTGELFF
TRBV27,-,-,TRBJ1-6,TGTGCCAGCAGTTGGAGGGTGGATTCACCCCTCCACTTT,CASSWRVDSPLHF
TRBV7-9,-,-,TRBJ2-1,TGTGCCAGCAGCCTTACCACAGCCCCACAGTTCTTC,CASSLTTAPQFF
TRBV5-4,TRBD1,few,TRBJ2-1,TGTGCCAGCAGGGACAGGGGCCCCTACAATGAGCAGTTCTTC,CASRDRGPYNEQFF
TRBV10-3,-,few,TRBJ1-1,TGTGCCATCAGTGACCCGGGACACCAGAACACTGAAGCTTTCTTT,CAISDPGHQNTEAFF
TRBV14,-,-,TRBJ2-5,TGTGCCAGCAGCCAAGGGGTCAGGGCGGCAGAGACCCAGTACTTC,CASSQGVRAAETQYF
TRBV7-2,-,-,TRBJ2-1,TGTGCCAGCAGCCCCCCAGGGGTGGTCTCCTACAATGAGCAGTTCTTC,CASSPPGVVSYNEQFF
TRBV4-1,-,few,TRBJ2-3,TGCGCCAGCAGCCAAGATCCGGGCCCCGGGGTGAGTGCTACGCAGTATTTT,CASSQDPGPGVSATQYF
TRBV7-2,TRBD2,few,TRBJ2-7,TGTGCCAGCACCAACGATGAGCGGGGGGGCTTGTACGAGCAGTACTTC,CASTNDERGGLYEQYF
TRBV9,-,few,TRBJ1-1,TGTGCCAGCAGCGTAGAGGGTAACACTGAAGCTTTCTTT,CASSVEGNTEAFF
TRBV4-1,-,-,TRBJ2-5,TGCGCCAGCAGCGTTAGCGTCGGGGAGACCCAGTACTTC,CASSVSVGETQYF
TRBV30,TRBD1,-,TRBJ1-2,TGTGCCTGGAACGCCTTAACGCAGGGGGCCGATGGCTACACCTTC,CAWNALTQGADGYTF
TRBV10-3,TRBD2,-,TRBJ2-3,TGTGCCATCAGTACCCAAATAGCGGGAAGCACAGATACGCAGTATTTT,CAISTQIAGSTDTQYF
TRBV7-9,-,-,TRBJ2-3,TGTGCCAGCAGCCCTCCTAGCACAGATACGCAGTATTTT,CASSPPSTDTQYF
TRBV4-2,TRBD2,-,TRBJ2-1,TGTGCCAGCAGCTTGCTGCCGGCTAGCGGGAGGGCCACTGAGCAGTTCTTC,CASSLLPASGRATEQFF
TRBV7-9,-,-,TRBJ2-7,TGTGCCAGCAGCTTCTGGCAGAACTTCTACGAGCAGTACTTC,CASSFWQNFYEQYF
TRBV2,-,-,TRBJ1-2,TGTGCCAGCAGTGAAGCGCGTAGGGATATGGCTGGCTACACCTTC,CASSEARRDMAGYTF
TRBV29-1,TRBD2,many,TRBJ2-3,TGCAGCGCCTCCGGGACTAGCGGCACAGATACGCAGTATTTT,CSASGTSGTDTQYF
TRBV30,-,-,TRBJ1-3,TGTGCCTGGTCCGGTGGAAACACCATATATTTT,CAWSGGNTIYF